This T cell receptor beta chain was identified in a study of post-analysis software for immune sequencing data. The overall study: Relapsing-remitting, secondary progressive and progressive-relapsing courses of multiple sclerosis were included.

This CDR3 has 16 residues. The germline V gene encodes CDR1 MNHEY and CDR2 SMNVEV (reference sequence). V dropped 3 bases and J dropped 3; count of bases not matched to a gene: 6. Incorporated into the TCR beta cDNA libraries were unique molecular identifiers, which served to reduce PCR and sequencing biases. Each sample of roughly 0.95 to 10 million input T cells yielded roughly 500,000 cDNA molecules, so each molecule approximated one T cell. Via MiXCR, TCRdb re-called the PCR reads, giving one row per CDR3 protein. The sample lists about 810,000 distinct CDR3 sequences, approximately 50% occurring once. Study-wide points: Patients used a few TRBV segments, including TRBV5-6, TRBV5-1 and TRBV20-1, more often than controls. Controls significantly exceeded multiple sclerosis patients in normalized Chao1 diversity. Under F measure analysis, samples from one preparation batch co-clustered strongly.

About this clonotype itself: The antigen is undetermined.

The chain is built from TRBV27 and TRBJ1-2, with 11 nucleotides matching TRBD1. The clonotype originates from a girl aged 10-17 years with multiple sclerosis. Sequencing was done on a sample of blood. The chain's CDR3 is CASSFSRTGGDYGYTF. The CDR3 region has the DNA TGTGCCAGCAGTTTTTCGAGGACAGGGGGCGACTATGGCTACACCTTC.